Here is one T cell receptor (beta chain) with its context. Its specificity is unknown. These data originate in a study of T cells in Graves' hyperthyroidism and ophthalmopathy. Overall study findings and caveats: Clonotypes that were expanded in thyroid above 0.001 mostly appeared in blood too.

Amplification of TCR beta CDR3 regions was performed using RNA transcripts as template. The HTBI primer set was used in a first-round RT-PCR of the TCR CDR3. TCRdb re-derived calls from the multiplex PCR reads in MiXCR, one entry per CDR3 protein. The sample consists of hundreds of thousands of distinct CDR3 sequences, about half of them appearing once. Germline CDR1 reads MNHEY; CDR2 reads SVGEGT. V was pared by 0 bases and J by 8 bases, with 13 bases between. CDR3 size: 14 residues. Graves' hyperthyroidism without ophthalmopathy progression within 18 months was termed stable. Uncontrolled infection, other autoimmune disease, pregnancy and lactation each barred patients from inclusion. Thyroid ultrasound and orbital computed tomography, with clinical symptoms and serum thyroxine and TRAb, informed diagnoses.

The sequence was collected from a woman aged 18-30 years with Graves' hyperthyroidism. This chain connects TRBV6-2 or TRBV6-3 to TRBJ1-2; no definite D call. Specimen: peripheral blood or thyroid tissue (not recorded which). The CDR3 DNA reads TGTGCCAGCAGTTACTCTGGCGGAGATTCCGGCTACACCTTC. Residues: CASSYSGGDSGYTF.